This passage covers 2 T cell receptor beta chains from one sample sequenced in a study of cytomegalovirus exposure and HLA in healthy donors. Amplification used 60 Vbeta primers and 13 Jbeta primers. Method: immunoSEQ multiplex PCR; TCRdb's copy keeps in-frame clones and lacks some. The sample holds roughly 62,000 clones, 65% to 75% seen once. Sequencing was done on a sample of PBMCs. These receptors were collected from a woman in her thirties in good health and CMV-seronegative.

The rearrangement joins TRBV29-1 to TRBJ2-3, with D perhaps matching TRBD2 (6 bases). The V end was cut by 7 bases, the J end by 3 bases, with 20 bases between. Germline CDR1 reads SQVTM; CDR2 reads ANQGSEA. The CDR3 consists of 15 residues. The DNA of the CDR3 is TGCAGCGCCATGGCGGTACTAGCCATTACAGATACGCAGTATTTT. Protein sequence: CSAMAVLAITDTQYF.

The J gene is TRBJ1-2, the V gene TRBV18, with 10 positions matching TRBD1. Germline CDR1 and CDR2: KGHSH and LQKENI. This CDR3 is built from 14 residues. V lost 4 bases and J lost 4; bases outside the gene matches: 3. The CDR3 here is CASSRGQGPYGYTF. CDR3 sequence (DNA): TGTGCCAGCTCACGGGGACAGGGGCCCTATGGCTACACCTTC. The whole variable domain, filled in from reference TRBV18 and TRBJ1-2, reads NAGVMQNPRHLVRRRGQEARLRCSPMKGHSHVYWYRQLPEEGLKFMVYLQKENIIDESGMPKERFSAEFPKEGPSILRIQQVVRGDSAAYFCASSRGQGPYGYTFGSGTRLTVV.